This record concerns one T cell receptor beta chain sequence. The antigen is undetermined. The record originates from a study of cytomegalovirus exposure and HLA in healthy donors. Broader study findings: The authors confirmed in vitro that three CMV-associated chains were specific for CMV antigens. Most sequenced TCRs were rare (though some public TCRs occurred in many donors).

The CDR3 is made up of 16 amino acids. Trimming took off 5 bases at V and 6 bases at J, with 19 bases between the two ends. Germline CDR1 and CDR2: PRHDT and FYEKMQ (reference sequence). 60 Vbeta and 13 Jbeta primers were used in PCR. The assay was immunoSEQ multiplex PCR, and TCRdb's table has in-frame clones only and misses some. The profile shows 150,000 to 200,000 clones, around 77% of them singletons. The sequence derives from a man between 45 and 60 years old in good health and CMV-seropositive. The chain combines TRBV13 with TRBJ2-2; D is possibly TRBD1 (5 bases). Sequenced: PBMCs. The CDR3, as DNA: TGTGCCAGCAGCCCCCCGGCAGGGTCGGTATCCGGGGAGCTGTTTTTT. Amino acids: CASSPPAGSVSGELFF.